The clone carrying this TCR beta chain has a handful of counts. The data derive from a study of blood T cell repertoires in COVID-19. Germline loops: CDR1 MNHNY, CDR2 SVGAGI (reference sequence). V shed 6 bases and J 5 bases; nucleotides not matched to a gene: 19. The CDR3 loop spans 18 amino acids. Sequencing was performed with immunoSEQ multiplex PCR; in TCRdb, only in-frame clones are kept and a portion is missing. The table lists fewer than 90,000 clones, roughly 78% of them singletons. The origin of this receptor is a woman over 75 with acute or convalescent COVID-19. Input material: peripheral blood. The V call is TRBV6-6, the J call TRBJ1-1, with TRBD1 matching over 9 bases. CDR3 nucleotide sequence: TGTGCCAGCAGCCGACGTGATAACTCGGGACAGGGAGGAACTGAAGCTTTCTTT. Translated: CASSRRDNSGQGGTEAFF.